This T cell receptor beta chain was sequenced in a study of blood T cell repertoires in COVID-19. Study at large: Sources were T cells, B-cell-depleted T cells, or PBMCs; the material itself was cDNA or gDNA.

The CDR3 is made up of 13 amino acids. Trimming pared 5 bases from V and 4 bases from J, leaving 11 bases between. The data were produced by immunoSEQ multiplex PCR, yet TCRdb's version contains in-frame clones alone and is incomplete. The repertoire holds 80,000 to 85,000 clones, about 91% seen once, with approximately 5.1% in the top ten. The gene calls are TRBV12-3 or TRBV12-4 and TRBJ1-2; TRBD1 is a possible D gene (6 bases). The receptor's source is a woman older than 75 with acute or convalescent COVID-19. The material sequenced was peripheral blood. CDR3 sequence: CASSPRGGYGYTF. In DNA form, the CDR3 reads TGTGCCAGCAGTCCGAGAGGGGGCTATGGCTACACCTTC.